This paragraph reports one T cell receptor (beta chain). The antigen remains unidentified. This table comes from immunoSEQ multiplex PCR, and its TCRdb copy is limited to in-frame clones, with some not included. The table has 95,000 to 100,000 clones, about 87% seen once; the top ten hold 10% to 13%. The CDR3 consists of 13 residues. V lost 5 bases to trimming and J lost 9 bases, with 14 bases between them. The germline V gene has CDR1 LNHDA and CDR2 SQIVND (reference sequence). Pooling covered second doses at about 4 or about 12 weeks. The sample is drawn from a study of T cell responses to AZD1222 COVID-19 vaccine. Study observations and caveats: The repertoires were collected only after the peak T cell response. Among the donors, most were white British and more were female, and clonal diversity was possibly underestimated. The study found Spike-specific TCR breadth and depth rose after two AZD1222 doses.

This chain connects TRBV19 to TRBJ2-1; D is tentatively TRBD1 or TRBD2 (5 bases each). The specimen was peripheral blood, collected 28 days after the second AZD1222 dose. The clonotype comes from an adult who received the AZD1222 COVID-19 vaccine. CDR3 amino acids: CASSWGSTVEQFF. The DNA for the CDR3 is TGTGCCAGTAGTTGGGGGTCGACAGTTGAGCAGTTCTTC. Full variable domain (missing parts from reference TRBV19 and TRBJ2-1): DGGITQSPKYLFRKEGQNVTLSCEQNLNHDAMYWYRQDPGQGLRLIYYSQIVNDFQKGDIAEGYSVSREKKESFPLTVTSAQKNPTAFYLCASSWGSTVEQFFGPGTRLTVL.